Each of the 11 T cell receptor beta chains below was sequenced from the same sample in a study of blood T cell repertoires in COVID-19. Assay: immunoSEQ multiplex PCR; the TCRdb copy retains only in-frame clones and omits some. This table holds 250,000 or so clones, approximately 85% found once. The sequenced material came from PBMCs or T cells enriched from blood (not recorded which). These receptor sequences come from a woman aged 50 to 60 who had recovered from COVID-19.

This chain connects TRBV4-2 to TRBJ2-3; 14 nucleotides match TRBD2. This CDR3 is 20 amino acids long. Trimming cost V 2 bases and J 2 bases; bases outside gene matches: 12. The V gene's germline CDR1 is LGHNA and CDR2 YNFKEQ. The CDR3 is CASSQSGLAGVGSVTDTQYF. CDR3 nucleotide sequence: TGTGCCAGCAGCCAATCGGGACTAGCGGGAGTTGGTTCAGTCACAGATACGCAGTATTTT.

This chain connects TRBV7-8 to TRBJ1-2; tentative D call: TRBD1 (5 bases). Trimming pared 5 bases from V and 0 bases from J, leaving 10 bases between. Germline-derived CDR1 and CDR2 are SGHVS and FQNEAQ. The CDR3 extends over 14 amino acids. The CDR3 reads CASSLEGPNYGYTF. The CDR3 DNA reads TGTGCCAGCAGCCTAGAGGGGCCTAACTATGGCTACACCTTC. The variable domain in full, completed from reference TRBV7-8 and TRBJ1-2, reads GAGVSQSPRYKVAKRGQDVALRCDPISGHVSLFWYQQALGQGPEFLTYFQNEAQLDKSGLPSDRFFAERPEGSVSTLKIQRTQQEDSAVYLCASSLEGPNYGYTFGSGTRLTVV.

The chain carries TRBV6-5 and TRBJ1-6, with no clear D. This CDR3 has 16 amino acids. The germline CDR1 and CDR2 sequences are MNHEY and SVGAGI. V lost 2 bases and J lost 3, with 11 bases in between. CDR3 DNA sequence: TGTGCCAGCAGTTACGGGCGAGAGGGCTATAATTCACCCCTCCACTTT. Translated: CASSYGREGYNSPLHF.

V usage is TRBV7-9 and J usage is TRBJ2-7; 8 bases map to TRBD2. The V and J ends lost 5 bases and 3 bases, in that order; junction bases with no gene match: 6. Germline-derived CDR1 and CDR2 are SEHNR and FQNEAQ (reference sequence). The CDR3 totals 14 residues. The CDR3 nucleotides read TGTGCCAGCAGCATGCCGGGACTAGGCTACGAGCAGTACTTC. Protein product: CASSMPGLGYEQYF.

This clone was seen a few times. The CDR3, as DNA: TGTGCCAGCAGCTCACACGCCGGGACAGGGTACACTGAAGCTTTCTTT. This sequence encodes CASSSHAGTGYTEAFF. V gene TRBV7-9 combines with J gene TRBJ1-1; 9 bases line up with TRBD1. The length of the CDR3 is 16 residues. J was trimmed by 3 bases and V by 4 bases; bases with no gene match: 9. Germline V gene sequence: CDR1 SEHNR, CDR2 FQNEAQ (reference sequence).

The V gene is TRBV9, the J gene TRBJ2-1, with TRBD2 matching over 8 bases. The CDR3 consists of 15 residues. The V segment lost 4 bases and the J segment 0 bases; nucleotides outside the gene matches: 3. CDR1 and CDR2 (germline): SGDLS, YYNGEE. CDR3 nucleotide sequence: TGTGCCAGCAGCCGAAGCGGGAGCTCCTACAATGAGCAGTTCTTC. Translating it yields CASSRSGSSYNEQFF.

The genes are TRBV18 and TRBJ1-1; D unclear. This CDR3 has 13 residues. Germline CDR1 and CDR2: KGHSH and LQKENI. The V end lost 6 bases, the J end lost 5 bases, and 13 bases lay between the germline ends. The CDR3 loop is CASSQSSETEAFF. The DNA for the CDR3 is TGTGCCAGCTCCCAAAGCAGCGAGACTGAAGCTTTCTTT.

The V call is TRBV5-8, the J call TRBJ1-2, with 9 bases identical to TRBD1. V lost 4 bases to trimming and J lost 5 bases; unmatched junction nucleotides: 9. Germline CDR1 and CDR2: SGHTS and YDEGEE. The CDR3 sequence is 15 residues long. CDR3 in amino acids: CASSNTGTGLYGYTF. For the CDR3, the DNA is TGTGCCAGCAGCAACACCGGGACAGGGTTATATGGCTACACCTTC.

The chain couples TRBV7-8 to TRBJ1-1; 8 bases fit TRBD1. This CDR3 contains 16 residues. Germline V gene sequence: CDR1 SGHVS, CDR2 FQNEAQ. V lost 5 bases and J lost 5; bases outside the gene matches: 13. Here the CDR3 DNA reads TGTGCCAGCAGCGCCGTGGGGCAGGGGGCTAGTACTGAAGCTTTCTTT. Translated, it gives CASSAVGQGASTEAFF.

This clone was observed a few times. At one end the junction does not follow the germline gene, possibly because of a read error. This rearrangement joins TRBV19 to TRBJ2-1; no clear D. This CDR3 is built from 12 residues. The germline V gene has CDR1 LNHDA and CDR2 SQIVND (reference sequence). CDR3 sequence: CASSIAGDEQFF. As DNA, the CDR3 is TGTGCCAGTAGCATAGCTGGAGATGAGCAGTTCTTC.

This chain uses TRBV5-1 with TRBJ2-1; D perhaps matches TRBD2 (5 bases). This CDR3 is 15 amino acids long. Per the germline V gene, CDR1 is SGHRS and CDR2 is YFSETQ. V was shortened by 4 bases and J by 6 bases, with 17 bases between the two germline ends. CDR3: CASSREGPKANEQFF. The CDR3 nucleotides read TGCGCCAGCAGCCGGGAAGGCCCGAAAGCCAATGAGCAGTTCTTC.